Listed below are T cell receptor beta chains from one sample, sequenced in a study of human T cells and chemical hapten exposure. MiXCR, run by TCRdb on the RACE reads, gives a single entry per CDR3 protein. The profile shows 180,000 or so distinct CDR3 sequences, under 25% of them singletons. Material: whole blood, obtained in connection with sensitization to the hapten diphenylcyclopropenone (DPC). These TCRs come from a woman between 50 and 59 years old with alopecia areata. Some clones in this sample may be carry-over from other donors' samples. Both conserved end residues are part of each CDR3. D genes are given only for firm matches. Expanded clones are given a class, and other clones once, few, many or no size at all.

V	size	J	D	CDR3	DNA
TRBV12-3/TRBV12-4	.	TRBJ1-2	TRBD1	CASTLLRTGTYGYTF	TGTGCCAGCACTCTACTCCGGACAGGGACCTATGGCTACACCTTC
TRBV6-1	.	TRBJ2-5	.	CASSGGSQETQYF	TGTGCCAGCAGTGGCGGAAGCCAAGAGACCCAGTACTTC
TRBV27	.	TRBJ2-1	.	CASNSPGSPSSYNEQFF	TGTGCCAGCAATTCCCCCGGGAGCCCAAGCTCCTACAATGAGCAGTTCTTC
TRBV28	.	TRBJ1-2	.	CASSLPLYRNRATQSRGYTF	TGTGCCAGCAGTTTACCCCTCTATCGGAACAGGGCTACTCAATCTCGTGGCTACACCTTC
TRBV15	few	TRBJ2-5	.	CATSRGVGETQYF	TGTGCCACCAGCAGAGGAGTAGGAGAGACCCAGTACTTC
TRBV7-8	.	TRBJ1-1	TRBD1	CASSLRDRGSNTEAFF	TGTGCCAGCAGCTTAAGGGACAGGGGTTCAAACACTGAAGCTTTCTTT
TRBV15	many	TRBJ2-5	.	CATSRAPRETQYF	TGTGCCACCAGCAGGGCCCCACGGGAGACCCAGTACTTC
TRBV29-1	.	TRBJ1-1	.	CSYDRTEAFF	TGCAGCTACGACAGAACTGAAGCTTTCTTT
TRBV7-9	.	TRBJ2-2	TRBD1	CASSSGQGGTGELFF	TGTGCCAGCAGCTCAGGACAGGGTGGCACCGGGGAGCTGTTTTTT
TRBV15	few	TRBJ2-1	.	CATSRVGGKINEQFF	TGTGCCACCAGCAGAGTTGGCGGGAAGATCAATGAGCAGTTCTTC
TRBV29-1	few	TRBJ1-2	.	CSGGGTLVDGYTF	TGCAGCGGGGGGGGAACCTTAGTCGATGGCTACACCTTC
TRBV7-2	.	TRBJ1-4	.	CASSFSGDEKLFF	TGTGCCAGCAGCTTTTCTGGTGATGAAAAACTGTTTTTT
TRBV24-1	.	TRBJ2-2	TRBD2	CATSGLAGVPGELFF	TGTGCCACCAGTGGACTAGCGGGAGTTCCCGGGGAGCTGTTTTTT
TRBV27	.	TRBJ1-1	.	CASSFFLGDTEAFF	TGTGCCAGCAGTTTTTTTTTGGGGGACACTGAAGCTTTCTTT
TRBV29-1	.	TRBJ2-7	.	CSARVLSPWLGRYEQYF	TGCAGCGCCCGCGTTCTATCCCCCTGGTTAGGTCGGTACGAGCAGTACTTC
TRBV29-1	.	TRBJ2-7	TRBD2	CSVATSQTYEQYF	TGCAGCGTGGCGACTAGCCAAACCTACGAGCAGTACTTC